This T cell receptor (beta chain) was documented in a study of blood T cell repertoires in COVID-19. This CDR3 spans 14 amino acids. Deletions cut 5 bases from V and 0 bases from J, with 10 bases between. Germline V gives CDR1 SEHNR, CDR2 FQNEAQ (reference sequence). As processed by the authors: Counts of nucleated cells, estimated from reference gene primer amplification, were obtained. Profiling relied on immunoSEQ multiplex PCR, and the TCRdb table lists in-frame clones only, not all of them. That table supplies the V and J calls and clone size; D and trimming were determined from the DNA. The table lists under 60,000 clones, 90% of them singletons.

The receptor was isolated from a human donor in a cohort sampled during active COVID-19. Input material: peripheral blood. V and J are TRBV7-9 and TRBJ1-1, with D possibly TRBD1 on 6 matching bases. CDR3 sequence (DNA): TGTGCCAGCAGCCAGGGGTTAGTGAACACTGAAGCTTTCTTT. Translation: CASSQGLVNTEAFF.